The rows below give T cell receptor beta chains drawn from one sample of a study of blood T cell repertoires in COVID-19. Generated by immunoSEQ multiplex PCR, the TCRdb table keeps only in-frame clones and is missing some. The data hold more than 200,000 clones, with less than 90% observed a single time. Source material: peripheral blood. The origin of the receptors is a woman in her seventies with active or convalescent COVID-19. The CDR3 runs from the conserved cysteine through the conserved F or W. The order of the fields is J gene, clone size, V gene, D gene, CDR3 protein, CDR3 DNA. D genes are given only for firm matches. Clone sizes are given selectively: once, few, many, or a class where the clone is expanded.

TRBJ1-6,-,TRBV11-3,-,CASSLAGFNSPLHF,TGTGCCAGCAGCTTAGCAGGGTTCAATTCACCCCTCCACTTT
TRBJ1-3,-,TRBV7-2,TRBD1,CASSSPGTGIRGNTIYF,TGTGCCAGCAGCTCGCCCGGGACAGGGATTCGTGGAAACACCATATATTTT
TRBJ2-1,-,TRBV24-1,TRBD1,CATSNRGDEQFF,TGTGCCACCAGTAACAGGGGCGATGAGCAGTTCTTC
TRBJ1-1,-,TRBV5-1,TRBD1,CASSAGTGVTEAFF,TGCGCCAGCAGCGCCGGGACAGGGGTCACTGAAGCTTTCTTT
TRBJ1-5,-,TRBV7-8,TRBD1,CASSSQPQDRVGNQPQHF,TGTGCCAGCAGCTCCCAACCCCAGGACAGGGTGGGCAATCAGCCCCAGCATTTT
TRBJ2-7,-,TRBV20-1,-,CSAATTYEQYF,TGCAGTGCGGCCACCACCTACGAGCAGTACTTC
TRBJ2-5,-,TRBV5-1,-,CASSLGTYGETQYF,TGCGCCAGCAGCCTCGGGACTTACGGAGAGACCCAGTACTTC
TRBJ1-2,-,TRBV7-9,-,CASSPPDRAYGYTF,TGTGCCAGCAGCCCTCCCGACAGAGCCTATGGCTACACCTTC
TRBJ1-4,once,TRBV7-9,TRBD1,CASSRDRGQEKLFF,TGTGCCAGCAGCCGAGACAGGGGGCAAGAAAAACTGTTTTTT
TRBJ1-5,-,TRBV3-1/TRBV3-2,-,CASSQEGGSSNQPQHF,TGTGCCAGCAGCCAAGAGGGAGGGTCCAGCAATCAGCCCCAGCATTTT
TRBJ1-2,-,TRBV19,-,CASSTTGNYGYTF,TGTGCCAGTAGCACTACTGGGAACTATGGCTACACCTTC
TRBJ2-3,-,TRBV7-7,TRBD2,CASSSTSGGGTDTQYF,TGTGCCAGCAGCTCGACTAGCGGGGGGGGGACAGATACGCAGTATTTT
TRBJ2-5,-,TRBV29-1,TRBD1,CSVTPGQGASGETQYF,TGCAGCGTTACCCCGGGACAGGGGGCTTCGGGAGAGACCCAGTACTTC
TRBJ1-4,once,TRBV6-5,-,CASSSHRAGNEKLFF,TGTGCCAGCAGTTCCCACAGGGCTGGTAATGAAAAACTGTTTTTT
TRBJ2-3,-,TRBV4-3,TRBD1,CASSQDPGQGDTQYF,TGCGCCAGCAGCCAAGATCCGGGACAGGGGGATACGCAGTATTTT
TRBJ2-1,-,TRBV19,-,CASSYSEAYNEQFF,TGTGCCAGTAGTTATTCGGAGGCCTACAATGAGCAGTTCTTC
TRBJ1-2,-,TRBV5-6,-,CASSLEFRVSGYTF,TGTGCCAGCAGCTTGGAATTCCGGGTTTCAGGCTACACCTTC
TRBJ2-7,-,TRBV27,TRBD1,CASSLRRGGQGAGWEQYF,TGTGCCAGCAGTTTAAGGCGGGGCGGGCAGGGGGCTGGGTGGGAGCAGTACTTC
TRBJ2-2,-,TRBV5-8,-,CASRQFGTLNTGELFF,TGTGCCAGCAGACAATTCGGGACACTCAACACCGGGGAGCTGTTTTTT
TRBJ1-2,-,TRBV7-8,-,CASSLGSSYGYTF,TGTGCCAGCAGCTTGGGCAGCTCCTATGGCTACACCTTC
TRBJ2-7,-,TRBV6-1,-,CASSDNLAVISYEQYF,TGTGCCAGCAGTGACAATTTAGCGGTAATCTCCTACGAGCAGTACTTC
TRBJ1-2,-,TRBV28,-,CASSRPQGSDGYTF,TGTGCCAGCAGCCGACCCCAGGGTTCCGATGGCTACACCTTC
TRBJ1-4,-,TRBV3-1/TRBV3-2,-,CASSQDLGGDEKLFF,TGTGCCAGCAGCCAAGATTTAGGGGGGGATGAAAAACTGTTTTTT
TRBJ2-7,-,TRBV6-5,TRBD2,CASTRGGPSSYEQYF,TGTGCCAGCACTCGGGGGGGTCCGAGCTCCTACGAGCAGTACTTC
TRBJ1-6,-,TRBV7-9,TRBD1,CASGDRGYNSPLHF,TGTGCCAGCGGGGACAGAGGCTATAATTCACCCCTCCACTTT
TRBJ1-1,-,TRBV27,-,CASSLRQDNTEAFF,TGTGCCAGCAGTCTACGACAGGATAACACTGAAGCTTTCTTT
TRBJ2-7,-,TRBV9,TRBD2,CASSGGRENEQYF,TGTGCCAGCAGCGGAGGGAGGGAGAACGAGCAGTACTTC
TRBJ1-5,-,TRBV28,TRBD1,CASRGGNSNQPQHF,TGTGCCAGCAGAGGGGGCAACAGCAATCAGCCCCAGCATTTT
TRBJ2-1,-,TRBV2,-,CASSVNSGFYNEQFF,TGTGCCAGCAGTGTTAATAGCGGATTCTACAATGAGCAGTTCTTC
TRBJ2-1,-,TRBV3-1/TRBV3-2,-,CASSHPAGYNEQFF,TGTGCCAGCAGCCACCCAGCGGGCTACAATGAGCAGTTCTTC
TRBJ2-1,-,TRBV9,TRBD1,CASSVGQGAAGEQFF,TGTGCCAGCAGCGTAGGACAGGGGGCGGCGGGTGAGCAGTTCTTC
TRBJ2-4,-,TRBV19,-,CASSIDQGKNIQYF,TGTGCCAGTAGTATAGATCAGGGCAAAAACATTCAGTACTTC
TRBJ2-6,-,TRBV11-3,-,CASSPPTGSGANVLTF,TGTGCCAGCAGCCCCCCGACGGGTTCTGGGGCCAACGTCCTGACTTTC
TRBJ1-1,-,TRBV7-9,-,CASTSGEWGNTEAFF,TGTGCCAGCACCTCGGGGGAGTGGGGGAACACTGAAGCTTTCTTT
TRBJ2-4,-,TRBV5-1,TRBD2,CASTPGTSGILAKNIQYF,TGCGCCAGCACCCCCGGGACTAGCGGTATACTAGCCAAAAACATTCAGTACTTC
TRBJ2-7,-,TRBV2,-,CASSDRRFAYEQYF,TGTGCCAGCAGTGACCGGAGATTTGCCTACGAGCAGTACTTC
TRBJ1-1,-,TRBV19,TRBD1,CASSIRTGGLNTEAFF,TGTGCCAGTAGTATCCGGACAGGGGGCTTGAACACTGAAGCTTTCTTT
TRBJ1-5,-,TRBV19,-,CASSIFAGVNQPQHF,TGTGCCAGTAGTATTTTTGCAGGGGTCAATCAGCCCCAGCATTTT
TRBJ2-3,-,TRBV6-2/TRBV6-3,-,CASSPTAGGPTHTDTQYF,TGTGCCAGCAGTCCCACCGCCGGAGGGCCGACCCACACAGATACGCAGTATTTT
TRBJ2-7,-,TRBV5-1,-,CASSLSSLSAYEQYF,TGCGCCAGCAGCTTGTCGAGCCTGAGCGCCTACGAGCAGTACTTC
TRBJ2-3,-,TRBV5-6,TRBD2,CASRKAGGVTDTQYF,TGTGCCAGCAGAAAAGCGGGAGGGGTCACAGATACGCAGTATTTT
TRBJ2-5,-,TRBV9,-,CASSVAGTPAGETQYF,TGTGCCAGCAGCGTAGCCGGGACCCCAGCGGGAGAGACCCAGTACTTC
TRBJ2-2,-,TRBV2,TRBD2,CASTRTSGTGELFF,TGTGCCAGCACTAGGACTAGCGGGACCGGGGAGCTGTTTTTT
TRBJ2-7,-,TRBV4-2,TRBD2,CASSHGTSGLYEQYF,TGTGCCAGCAGCCACGGGACTAGCGGCCTCTACGAGCAGTACTTC
TRBJ2-5,once,TRBV5-4,-,CASSFDLQETQYF,TGTGCCAGCAGCTTTGACTTACAAGAGACCCAGTACTTC
TRBJ2-2,-,TRBV7-9,-,CASRPFGANTGELFF,TGTGCCAGCAGACCATTCGGGGCGAACACCGGGGAGCTGTTTTTT
TRBJ2-7,-,TRBV3-1/TRBV3-2,TRBD1,CASSQRDRGTEQYF,TGTGCCAGCAGCCAGCGGGACAGGGGGACCGAGCAGTACTTC
TRBJ1-2,-,TRBV5-1,TRBD1,CASSSGPDRGQFYGYTF,TGCGCCAGCAGCTCCGGCCCCGACAGGGGTCAATTCTATGGCTACACCTTC
TRBJ1-1,-,TRBV5-4,TRBD1,CASSPLQGLGTEAFF,TGTGCCAGCAGCCCCCTACAGGGGTTAGGCACTGAAGCTTTCTTT
TRBJ1-1,-,TRBV18,TRBD1,CASSRGTGNTEAFF,TGTGCCAGCTCACGGGGGACAGGGAACACTGAAGCTTTCTTT
TRBJ1-4,-,TRBV5-1,TRBD1,CASSAQGAFEKLFF,TGCGCCAGCAGCGCCCAGGGGGCGTTCGAAAAACTGTTTTTT
TRBJ2-7,few,TRBV7-9,-,CASSPPSGSYEQYF,TGTGCCAGCAGCCCCCCCAGCGGCTCCTACGAGCAGTACTTC
TRBJ2-7,few,TRBV4-1,TRBD1,CASSQDPGQGTGEQYF,TGCGCCAGCAGCCAAGATCCGGGACAGGGGACGGGCGAGCAGTACTTC
TRBJ2-7,few,TRBV5-6,TRBD2,CASSLGRESYEQYF,TGTGCCAGCAGCTTGGGGCGGGAGTCTTACGAGCAGTACTTC
TRBJ1-5,many,TRBV19,TRBD1,CASSLGQGGHQPQHF,TGTGCCAGTAGCCTGGGACAGGGAGGGCATCAGCCCCAGCATTTT
TRBJ2-1,-,TRBV27,TRBD2,CASILLGTSGGNEQFF,TGTGCCAGCATCTTGTTAGGGACTAGCGGTGGTAATGAGCAGTTCTTC
TRBJ2-2,-,TRBV24-1,TRBD2,CATTHSGGTGELFF,TGTGCCACCACCCATAGCGGGGGCACCGGGGAGCTGTTTTTT
TRBJ2-3,-,TRBV7-2,TRBD2,CASSLWGAGGSTDTQYF,TGTGCCAGCAGCTTATGGGGTGCGGGGGGGAGCACAGATACGCAGTATTTT
TRBJ1-2,-,TRBV18,-,CASSPSHNEGYTF,TGTGCCAGCTCACCTTCACACAACGAAGGCTACACCTTC
TRBJ2-4,once,TRBV19,-,CASSIEGTALGGSKNIQYF,TGTGCCAGTAGTATCGAGGGAACAGCCCTTGGGGGCTCCAAAAACATTCAGTACTTC